Below, one T cell receptor (beta chain) is given with its context. Its antigen is still unknown. The primer mix had 60 Vbeta and 13 Jbeta primers. Profiling relied on immunoSEQ multiplex PCR, and the TCRdb table lists in-frame clones only, not all of them. The sample contains some 190,000 clones, 60% to 80% of which appear only once. The sample originates from a study of cytomegalovirus exposure and HLA in healthy donors. Study findings and constraints: One later analysis reportedly identified an Asian-associated ancestry cluster that showed fewer N-insertions than the roughly 700-donor mean.

V was clipped by 2 bases and J by 8 bases, with 10 bases between them. This CDR3 region has 13 residues. CDR1 and CDR2 from the germline V gene are WNHNN and SYGVQD (reference sequence). This clonotype originated in a young woman in good health and CMV-seronegative. J is TRBJ1-3 and V is TRBV10-1; D gene unclear. Sequencing was done on a sample of PBMCs. CDR3 protein: CASSERETDTIYF. The CDR3 region has the DNA TGCGCCAGCAGTGAGAGGGAGACGGACACCATATATTTT.